This entry lists 23 T cell receptor beta chains sequenced from one sample in a study of beta chain features in type 1 diabetes. Reverse transcription of all isolated RNA meant that expressed TCRB transcripts were sequenced. The method was immunoSEQ multiplex PCR; TCRdb's version includes in-frame clones alone and lacks a portion of them. The sample gives some 270,000 clones, around 7.3% of which show up once; roughly 1% is in the top ten. The sample comprised central memory CD4+ T cells from blood. These TCRs come from a woman between 18 and 29 years old in good health.

The CDR3 protein is CASSLSGTYNEQFF. In nucleotides, the CDR3 is TGTGCCAGCAGCCTTAGCGGGACTTACAATGAGCAGTTCTTC. The V gene is TRBV7-2, the J gene TRBJ2-1; 8 nucleotides match TRBD2. Germline lookup yields CDR1 SGHTA and CDR2 FQGNSA. Trimming took 5 bases from V and 4 from J; bases not matched to a gene: 4. This CDR3 is 14 amino acids long.

The chain uses TRBV7-2 and TRBJ2-6; D ambiguous. CDR3 length equals 14 residues. Trimming removed 5 bases from V and 2 bases from J, with 7 bases in between. The germline V gene encodes CDR1 SGHTA and CDR2 FQGNSA. CDR3 region: CASSQSPGANVLTF. CDR3 bases: TGTGCCAGCAGCCAGAGTCCTGGGGCCAACGTCCTGACTTTC.

This sequence joins TRBV5-1 and TRBJ2-1, with a tentative D call TRBD1 (5 bases). Germline-derived CDR1 and CDR2 are SGHRS and YFSETQ. CDR3 length equals 15 residues. V lost 0 bases, J lost 2 bases, and 9 bases lay in between. The CDR3 sequence is CASSLGAGTYNEQFF. The CDR3 region has the DNA TGCGCCAGCAGCTTGGGGGCAGGGACCTACAATGAGCAGTTCTTC. The full variable domain, in which reference TRBV5-1 and TRBJ2-1 provide the parts outside the CDR3, is KAGVTQTPRYLIKTRGQQVTLSCSPISGHRSVSWYQQTPGQGLQFLFEYFSETQRNKGNFPGRFSGRQFSNSRSEMNVSTLELGDSALYLCASSLGAGTYNEQFFGPGTRLTVL.

The V and J genes are TRBV28 and TRBJ1-5, with TRBD1 matching over 9 bases. The CDR3 length is 14 residues. CDR1 and CDR2 (germline): MDHEN, SYDVKM. V was pared by 10 bases and J by 6 bases, with 10 bases of the junction left unmatched. The CDR3 loop is CAIYSGTGSQPQHF. The CDR3 DNA sequence: TGTGCCATTTACTCCGGGACAGGGAGTCAGCCCCAGCATTTT.

In this sample, this clone turned up a few times. This sequence joins TRBV7-2 and TRBJ1-1, with D perhaps matching TRBD1 (6 bases). V was cut by 3 bases and J by 5 bases, with 13 bases left in between. The CDR3 extends over 14 amino acids. The germline CDR1 and CDR2 sequences are SGHTA and FQGNSA. The CDR3 nucleotides read TGTGCCAGCAGCTTTACAGGGTTAATAACTGAAGCTTTCTTT. Its protein product is CASSFTGLITEAFF.

This clone has a handful of counts. The chain employs TRBV11-2 and TRBJ1-1; D ambiguous. V was cut by 1 base and J by 4 bases, with 10 bases left in between. CDR1 SGHAT and CDR2 FQNNGV come from the germline V gene. There are 14 residues in the CDR3. CDR3 region: CASSLGGGSTEAFF. In DNA form, the CDR3 reads TGTGCCAGCAGCTTAGGTGGCGGAAGCACTGAAGCTTTCTTT.

Comment on this clone: This clone may be a read error of a much larger clone one base away. The chain links TRBV7-6 to TRBJ2-2; TRBD1 agrees at 7 bases. The CDR3 is made up of 14 amino acids. Germline-derived CDR1 and CDR2 are SGHVS and FNYEAQ. V lost 3 bases, J lost 3 bases, and 1 base stayed unmatched. The CDR3 DNA is TGTGCCAGCAGCTTCACAGGGGACACCGGGGAGCTGTTTTTT. Translation: CASSFTGDTGELFF. The variable domain in full, completed from reference TRBV7-6 and TRBJ2-2, reads GAGVSQSPRYKVTKRGQDVALRCDPISGHVSLYWYRQALGQGPEFLTYFNYEAQQDKSGLPNDRFSAERPEGSISTLTIQRTEQRDSAMYRCASSFTGDTGELFFGEGSRLTVL.

This clone was seen a handful of times. V gene TRBV11-3 combines with J gene TRBJ2-5; TRBD2 matches at 7 bases. CDR1 is SGHNT and CDR2 is YENEEA in the germline V gene. The CDR3 totals 14 residues. After removal of 5 bases from V and 4 bases from J, the junction contained 7 bases not matched to a gene. CDR3 protein: CASSGRGRGETQYF. The CDR3 nucleotides read TGTGCCAGCAGCGGGAGGGGACGGGGAGAGACCCAGTACTTC.

The table lists this clone with many counts. The chain uses TRBV28 and TRBJ2-1, with D maybe TRBD1 (6 bases). Germline V lookup: CDR1 MDHEN, CDR2 SYDVKM. The CDR3 extends over 12 amino acids. Trimming took off 6 bases at V and 10 bases at J, with 13 bases between the two ends. The CDR3 bases are TGTGCCAGCAGCCTAATAGACAGGGAGCAGTTCTTC. Residues: CASSLIDREQFF.

The gene calls are TRBV7-9 and TRBJ2-3; D is unclear. Between the trimmed V and J ends, which lost 4 bases and 3 bases, there was a span of 5 bases. Looked up from germline, CDR1 is SEHNR and CDR2 is FQNEAQ (reference sequence). The CDR3 consists of 12 residues. The CDR3 DNA reads TGTGCCAGCAGCTCACCGACAGATACGCAGTATTTT. Its translation is CASSSPTDTQYF. Complete variable domain (other parts from reference TRBV7-9 and TRBJ2-3): DTGVSQNPRHKITKRGQNVTFRCDPISEHNRLYWYRQTLGQGPEFLTYFQNEAQLEKSRLLSDRFSAERPKGSFSTLEIQRTEQGDSAMYLCASSSPTDTQYFGPGTRLTVL.

Only a few counts were recorded for this clone. The same CDR3 can be traced to other DNA sequences in this sample. The chain joins TRBV28 to TRBJ1-2; D is unclear. Trimming pared 10 bases from V and 2 bases from J, leaving 8 bases between. Germline V gene data show CDR1 as MDHEN and CDR2 as SYDVKM. This CDR3 region has 11 residues. In nucleotides, the CDR3 is TGTGCCACCACGGGGAACTATGGCTACACCTTC. This gives the protein CATTGNYGYTF.

In this sample, this clone turned up a few times. V usage is TRBV11-2 and J usage is TRBJ1-3; a possible D gene is TRBD1 (5 bases). V was shortened by 2 bases and J by 2 bases, with 16 bases between the two germline ends. Germline CDR1 reads SGHAT; CDR2 reads FQNNGV. The CDR3 has 17 residues. Here the CDR3 DNA reads TGTGCCAGCAGCTTAAATCCCTCGAGGGGCGCTGGAAACACCATATATTTT. Its protein is CASSLNPSRGAGNTIYF.

The V call is TRBV5-5, the J call TRBJ2-1; the match to TRBD2 covers 8 bases. The CDR3 sequence is 17 residues long. Germline-derived CDR1 and CDR2 are SGHKS and YYEKEE (reference sequence). V trimming: 0 bases; J trimming: 7 bases; junction bases outside the gene matches: 12. The CDR3 DNA reads TGTGCCAGCAGCTTGGCGGAGCGGGAGAGGTTTAGGAATGAGCAGTTCTTC. This codes for CASSLAERERFRNEQFF. The whole variable domain, remainder taken from reference TRBV5-5 and TRBJ2-1, is DAGVTQSPTHLIKTRGQQVTLRCSPISGHKSVSWYQQVLGQGPQFIFQYYEKEERGRGNFPDRFSARQFPNYSSELNVNALLLGDSALYLCASSLAERERFRNEQFFGPGTRLTVL.

This clone showed up just a few times. The chain is built from TRBV5-1 and TRBJ1-2, with D possibly being TRBD1 (5 bases). Germline V CDR1 and CDR2: SGHRS, YFSETQ. The V end lost 2 bases, the J end lost 8 bases, and 13 bases lay between the germline ends. The CDR3 length is 13 residues. The CDR3 protein is CASSFEGAYGYTF. The CDR3 DNA sequence: TGCGCCAGCAGCTTTGAAGGGGCTTACGGCTACACCTTC.

Details on this clone: An end of the junction differs from the germline gene, which may be a read error. CDR3 protein: CASSPQGTQYF. The CDR3 nucleotides are TGTGCCAGCAGCCCTCAAGGGACCCAGTACTTC. V gene TRBV7-8 combines with J gene TRBJ2-5; unclear D gene. This CDR3 has 11 residues. Germline values: CDR1 SGHVS, CDR2 FQNEAQ.

This clone has at least ten counts. The V and J genes are TRBV6-5 and TRBJ1-2; D is unresolved. V was shortened by 0 bases and J by 4 bases, with 6 bases between the two germline ends. Germline CDR1 is MNHEY and CDR2 is SVGAGI. CDR3 length: 13 amino acids. The CDR3 nucleotides read TGTGCCAGCAGTTACTCGTCCAGCTATGGCTACACCTTC. Translated: CASSYSSSYGYTF.

The chain joins TRBV7-2 to TRBJ2-7; 8 positions agree with TRBD2. V was pared by 4 bases and J by 1 base, with 6 bases of the junction left unmatched. The CDR3 extends over 15 amino acids. The germline gives CDR1 SGHTA, CDR2 FQGNSA. The CDR3 sequence: CASSYHSGKSYEQYF. CDR3 in DNA: TGTGCCAGCAGCTACCATAGCGGGAAGTCCTACGAGCAGTACTTC.

This clone came up a few times. V and J are TRBV9 and TRBJ2-7, with D perhaps matching TRBD1 (6 bases). Germline CDR1 SGDLS, CDR2 YYNGEE. Deletions cut 4 bases from V and 1 base from J, with 15 bases between. The length of the CDR3 is 15 residues. This CDR3 is CASSIRDISSYEQYV. CDR3 DNA sequence: TGTGCCAGCAGCATCCGGGACATTTCTTCCTACGAGCAGTACGTC.

This clone turned up a few times. The rearrangement uses TRBV30 and TRBJ2-3, with no clear D. The CDR3 has 12 amino acids. Trimming removed 4 bases at V and 4 bases at J, with 9 bases between. Germline values: CDR1 GTSNPN, CDR2 SVGIG (reference sequence). The CDR3 nucleotides read TGTGCCTGGACCCGGCAGGCAGATACGCAGTATTTT. Translation: CAWTRQADTQYF.

This clone has more than one count but fewer than ten. The chain carries TRBV7-2 and TRBJ2-2; TRBD2 matches 10 bases. CDR1 is SGHTA and CDR2 is FQGNSA in the germline V gene. The CDR3 runs to 15 residues. The trim removed 4 bases at V and 3 bases at J, leaving 2 bases unmatched. CDR3 protein: CASSSLAGDTGELFF. CDR3 coding DNA: TGTGCCAGCAGCTCCCTAGCGGGAGACACCGGGGAGCTGTTTTTT.

This clone showed up just a few times. The V and J genes are TRBV5-4 and TRBJ1-1; 11 bases line up with TRBD1. The germline V gene encodes CDR1 SGHNT and CDR2 YYREEE (reference sequence). The CDR3 is 15 residues long. Germline trimming cut 3 bases from V and 5 bases from J; bases unmatched to any gene: 6. Here the CDR3 DNA reads TGTGCCAGCAGCTGGACAGGGGGCTTGGGTACTGAAGCTTTCTTT. Protein product: CASSWTGGLGTEAFF.

V and J are TRBV5-1 and TRBJ1-1, with D possibly being TRBD1 (6 bases). This CDR3 has 13 amino acids. Germline V gene sequence: CDR1 SGHRS, CDR2 YFSETQ. Deletions cut 6 bases from V and 1 base from J, with 10 bases between. The CDR3 is CASNIQGNTEAFF. The CDR3 DNA follows: TGCGCCAGCAACATACAGGGGAACACTGAAGCTTTCTTT. Full variable domain (missing parts from reference TRBV5-1 and TRBJ1-1): KAGVTQTPRYLIKTRGQQVTLSCSPISGHRSVSWYQQTPGQGLQFLFEYFSETQRNKGNFPGRFSGRQFSNSRSEMNVSTLELGDSALYLCASNIQGNTEAFFGQGTRLTVV.

This clone has only a few counts. The chain links TRBV10-2 to TRBJ2-3; weak D call: TRBD2 (5 bases). Germline CDR1 is WSHSY and CDR2 is SAAADI. The CDR3 consists of 13 residues. Trimming cost V 4 bases and J 2 bases, with 7 bases left between them. The CDR3, as DNA: TGCGCCAGCAGTGGGACTGACACAGATACGCAGTATTTT. This codes for CASSGTDTDTQYF.